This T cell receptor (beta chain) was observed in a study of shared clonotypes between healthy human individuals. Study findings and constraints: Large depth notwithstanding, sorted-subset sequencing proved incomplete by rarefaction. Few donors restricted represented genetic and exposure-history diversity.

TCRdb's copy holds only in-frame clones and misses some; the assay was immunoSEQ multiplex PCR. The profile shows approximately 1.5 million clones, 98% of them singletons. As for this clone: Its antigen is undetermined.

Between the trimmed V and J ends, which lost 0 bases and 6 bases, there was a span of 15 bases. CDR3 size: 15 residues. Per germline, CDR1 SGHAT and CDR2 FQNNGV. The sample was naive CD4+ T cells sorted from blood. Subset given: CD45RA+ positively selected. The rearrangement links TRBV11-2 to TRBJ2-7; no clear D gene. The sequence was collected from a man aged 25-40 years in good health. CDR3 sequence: CASSLEGRARSEQYF. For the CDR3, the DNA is TGTGCCAGCAGCTTAGAGGGCCGAGCCCGAAGCGAGCAGTACTTC. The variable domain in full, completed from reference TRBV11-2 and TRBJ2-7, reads EAGVAQSPRYKIIEKRQSVAFWCNPISGHATLYWYQQILGQGPKLLIQFQNNGVVDDSQLPKDRFSAERLKGVDSTLKIQPAKLEDSAVYLCASSLEGRARSEQYFGPGTRLTVT.